This T cell receptor (beta chain) was observed in a study of blood T cell repertoires in COVID-19. Study as a whole: From T cells, B-cell-depleted T cells, or PBMCs came the material, which was cDNA or gDNA.

The CDR3 has 14 amino acids. Germline CDR1 and CDR2: SGHRS and YFSETQ. The V and J ends lost 2 bases and 6 bases respectively, with 12 bases between them. Methods used by the authors: Reference gene primers were amplified, and this amplification served to estimate nucleated cell counts. The protocol was immunoSEQ multiplex PCR, while the TCRdb copy is restricted to in-frame clones and leaves out a portion. V and J calls plus clone size are reproduced from that table; the DNA served to infer D and trimming. The table has around 130,000 clones, about four fifths seen once. The source of this sequence is a man aged 25-45 years who had recovered from COVID-19. Source material: PBMCs or T cells enriched from blood (not recorded which). The chain links TRBV5-1 to TRBJ2-4, with D possibly matching TRBD2 (6 bases). CDR3: CASSFPGSGNIQYF. Here the CDR3 DNA reads TGCGCCAGCAGCTTCCCAGGTAGCGGAAACATTCAGTACTTC.